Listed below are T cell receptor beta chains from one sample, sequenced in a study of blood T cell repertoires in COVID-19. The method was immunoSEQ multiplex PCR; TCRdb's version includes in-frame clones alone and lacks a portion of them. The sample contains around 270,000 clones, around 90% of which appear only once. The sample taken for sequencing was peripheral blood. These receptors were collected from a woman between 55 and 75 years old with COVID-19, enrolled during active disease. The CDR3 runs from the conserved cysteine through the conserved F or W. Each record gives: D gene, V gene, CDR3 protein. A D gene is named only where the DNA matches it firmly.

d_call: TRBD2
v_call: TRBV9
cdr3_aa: CASSRRLAAYNEQFF

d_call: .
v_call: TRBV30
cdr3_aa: CAWTAGGYGYTF

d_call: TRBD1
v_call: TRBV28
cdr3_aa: CASRRQGAFQPQHF

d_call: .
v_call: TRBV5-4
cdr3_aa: CASNGRGPELAKNIQYF

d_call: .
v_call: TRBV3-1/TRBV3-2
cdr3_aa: CASSPREPPYGYTF

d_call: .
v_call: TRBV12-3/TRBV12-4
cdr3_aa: CASRRTLNTEAFF

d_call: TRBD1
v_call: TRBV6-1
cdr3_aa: CASSESGTGKHSNQPQHF

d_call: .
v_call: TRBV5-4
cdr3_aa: CASSLGGSTEAFF

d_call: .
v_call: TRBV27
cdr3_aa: CASSFFQGGQPQHF

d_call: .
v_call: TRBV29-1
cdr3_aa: CSVEPQRNEQFF

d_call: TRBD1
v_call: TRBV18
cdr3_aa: CASSPRVTDRGNEKLFF

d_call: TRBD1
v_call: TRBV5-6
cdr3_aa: CASSRGQGNSNQPQHF

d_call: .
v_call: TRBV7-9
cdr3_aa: CASSPHYLSSYNEQFF

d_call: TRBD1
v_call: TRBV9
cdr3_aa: CASSPRQGSSYEQYF

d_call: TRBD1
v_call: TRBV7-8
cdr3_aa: CASSTRGTVYNEQFF

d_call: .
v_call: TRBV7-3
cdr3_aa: CASSTRPGSGYTF

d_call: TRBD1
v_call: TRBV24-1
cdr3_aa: CATSDFTGTGAHEQFF

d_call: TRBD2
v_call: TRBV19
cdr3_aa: CASSTSGGRTNTGELFF

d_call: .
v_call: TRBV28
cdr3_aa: CASSLLSRRSGNTIYF

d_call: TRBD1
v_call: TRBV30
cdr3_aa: CAWSGKGGFNEKLFF

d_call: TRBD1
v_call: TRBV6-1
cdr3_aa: CASSEGRGRTEKLFF

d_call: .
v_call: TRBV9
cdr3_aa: CASSAPGAGRNEQFF

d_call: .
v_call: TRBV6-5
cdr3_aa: CASSSILVQGQQYF

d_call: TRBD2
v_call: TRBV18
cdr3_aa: CASSPRPAGGVGEQFF

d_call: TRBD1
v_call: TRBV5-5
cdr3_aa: CASSITGTGHFGYTF

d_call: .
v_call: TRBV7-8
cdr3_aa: CASSPTKNIQYF

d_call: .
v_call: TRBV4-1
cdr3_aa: CASSQLHQGNQPQHF

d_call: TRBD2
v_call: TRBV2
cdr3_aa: CASRRPGLAGDEQFF

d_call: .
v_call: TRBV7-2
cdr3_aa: CASSLDVSGQETQYF

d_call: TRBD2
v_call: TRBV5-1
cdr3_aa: CASSATSGRYTGELFF

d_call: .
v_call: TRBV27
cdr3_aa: CASSLLGGSNEKLFF

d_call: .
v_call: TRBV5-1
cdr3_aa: CASSSRGQSYEQYF

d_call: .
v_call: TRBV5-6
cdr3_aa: CASSSLGRDNSPLHF

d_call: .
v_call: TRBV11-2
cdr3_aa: CASSPKSLGARYEQYF

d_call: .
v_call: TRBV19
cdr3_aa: CASSWDYWSNQPQHF

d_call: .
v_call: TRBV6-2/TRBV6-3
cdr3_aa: CASSPPRGSYNEQFF

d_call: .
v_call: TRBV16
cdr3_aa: CASSQDRKETQYF

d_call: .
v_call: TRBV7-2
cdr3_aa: CASSFTGFGANVLTF

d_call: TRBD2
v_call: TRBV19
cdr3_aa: CASSPSGRGEQFF

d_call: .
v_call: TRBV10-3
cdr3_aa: CAISDSPAAGELFF

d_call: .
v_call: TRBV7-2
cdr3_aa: CASSSHAGNYNEQFF

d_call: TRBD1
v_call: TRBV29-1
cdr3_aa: CSVEGQGARTYGYTF

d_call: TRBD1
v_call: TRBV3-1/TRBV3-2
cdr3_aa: CASSRQGGRYEQYF

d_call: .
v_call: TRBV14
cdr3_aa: CASAASQETQYF

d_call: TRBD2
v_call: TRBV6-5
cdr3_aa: CASSGSGSWEQFF

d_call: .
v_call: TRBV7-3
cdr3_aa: CASSTDPGGQTQYF

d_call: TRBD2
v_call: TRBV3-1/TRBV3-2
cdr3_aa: CASSQVTSGRSEQFF

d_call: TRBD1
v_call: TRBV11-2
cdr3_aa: CASSSDRGYGYTF